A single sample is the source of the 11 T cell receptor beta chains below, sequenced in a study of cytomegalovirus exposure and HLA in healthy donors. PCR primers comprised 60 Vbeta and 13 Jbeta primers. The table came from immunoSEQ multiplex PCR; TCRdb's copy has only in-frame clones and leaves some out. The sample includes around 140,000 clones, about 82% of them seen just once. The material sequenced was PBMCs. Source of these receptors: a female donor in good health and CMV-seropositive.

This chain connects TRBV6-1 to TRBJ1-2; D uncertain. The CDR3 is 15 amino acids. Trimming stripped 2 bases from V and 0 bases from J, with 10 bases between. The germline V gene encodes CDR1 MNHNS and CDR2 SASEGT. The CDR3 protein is CASSESTLANYGYTF. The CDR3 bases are TGTGCCAGCAGTGAATCGACACTAGCTAACTATGGCTACACCTTC.

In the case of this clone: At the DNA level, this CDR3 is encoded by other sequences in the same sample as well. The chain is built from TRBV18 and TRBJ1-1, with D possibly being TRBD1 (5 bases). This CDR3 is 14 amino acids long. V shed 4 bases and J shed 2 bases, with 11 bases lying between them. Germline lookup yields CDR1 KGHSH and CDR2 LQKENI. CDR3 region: CASSLGQGNTEAFF. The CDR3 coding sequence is TGTGCCAGCTCACTTGGCCAGGGAAACACTGAAGCTTTCTTT.

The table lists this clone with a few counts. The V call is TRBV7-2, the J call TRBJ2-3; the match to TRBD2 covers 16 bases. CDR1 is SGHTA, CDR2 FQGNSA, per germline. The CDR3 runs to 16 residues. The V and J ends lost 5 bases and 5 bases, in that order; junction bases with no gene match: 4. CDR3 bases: TGTGCCAGCAGCGGGACTAGCGGGGGGGTTGGAGATACGCAGTATTTT. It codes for CASSGTSGGVGDTQYF. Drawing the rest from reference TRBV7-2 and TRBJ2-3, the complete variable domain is GAGVSQSPSNKVTEKGKDVELRCDPISGHTALYWYRQSLGQGLEFLIYFQGNSAPDKSGLPSDRFSAERTGGSVSTLTIQRTQQEDSAVYLCASSGTSGGVGDTQYFGPGTRLTVL.

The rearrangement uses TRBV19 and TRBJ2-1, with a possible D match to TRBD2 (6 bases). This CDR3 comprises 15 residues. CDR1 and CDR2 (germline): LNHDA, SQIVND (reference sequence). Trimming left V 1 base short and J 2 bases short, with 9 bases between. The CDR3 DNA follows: TGTGCCAGTAGTATAGGTACGGGAGCCTACAATGAGCAGTTCTTC. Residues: CASSIGTGAYNEQFF.

In nucleotides, the CDR3 is TGTGCCAGCAGTCGCTCCAGCAATGAGCAGTTCTTC. It encodes CASSRSSNEQFF. J is TRBJ2-1 and V is TRBV6-1; D is ambiguous. Per the germline V gene, CDR1 is MNHNS and CDR2 is SASEGT. The V end lost 5 bases, the J end lost 6 bases, and 8 bases lay between the germline ends. This CDR3 spans 12 amino acids.

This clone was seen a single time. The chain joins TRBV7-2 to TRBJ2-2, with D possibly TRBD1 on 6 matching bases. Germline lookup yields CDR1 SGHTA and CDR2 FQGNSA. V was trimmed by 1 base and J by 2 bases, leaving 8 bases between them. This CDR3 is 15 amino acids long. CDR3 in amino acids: CASSLVGTNTGELFF. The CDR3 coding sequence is TGTGCCAGCAGCTTAGTGGGGACAAACACCGGGGAGCTGTTTTTT.

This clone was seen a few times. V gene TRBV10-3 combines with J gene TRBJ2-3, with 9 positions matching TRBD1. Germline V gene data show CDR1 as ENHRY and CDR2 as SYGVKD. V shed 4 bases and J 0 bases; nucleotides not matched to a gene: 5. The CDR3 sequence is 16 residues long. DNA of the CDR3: TGTGCCATCAGTGGGGGACAGGGAACAAGCACAGATACGCAGTATTTT. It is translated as CAISGGQGTSTDTQYF.

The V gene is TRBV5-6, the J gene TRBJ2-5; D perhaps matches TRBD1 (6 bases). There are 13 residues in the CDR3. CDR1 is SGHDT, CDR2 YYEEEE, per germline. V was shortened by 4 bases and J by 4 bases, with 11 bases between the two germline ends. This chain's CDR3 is CASSQQGGETQYF. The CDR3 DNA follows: TGTGCCAGCAGCCAACAGGGCGGAGAGACCCAGTACTTC.

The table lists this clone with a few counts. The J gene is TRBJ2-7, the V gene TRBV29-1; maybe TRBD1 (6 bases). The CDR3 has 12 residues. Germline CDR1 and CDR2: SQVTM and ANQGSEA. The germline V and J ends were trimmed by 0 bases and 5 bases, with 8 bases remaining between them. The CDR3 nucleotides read TGCAGCGTTGAAGATCAGGGGCACGAGCAGTACTTC. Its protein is CSVEDQGHEQYF.

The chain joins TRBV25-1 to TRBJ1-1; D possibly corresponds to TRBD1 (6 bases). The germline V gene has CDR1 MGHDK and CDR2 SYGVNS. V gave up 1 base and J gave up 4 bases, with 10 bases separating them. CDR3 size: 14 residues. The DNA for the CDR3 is TGTGCCAGCAGTGAATTAACAGGGCTCACTGAAGCTTTCTTT. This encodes CASSELTGLTEAFF.

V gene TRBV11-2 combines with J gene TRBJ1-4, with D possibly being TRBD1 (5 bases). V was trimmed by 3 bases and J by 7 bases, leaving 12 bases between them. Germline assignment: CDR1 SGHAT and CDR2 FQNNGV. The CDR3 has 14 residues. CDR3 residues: CASSLTATSEKLFF. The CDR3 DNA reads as TGTGCCAGCAGCTTGACAGCAACCTCTGAAAAACTGTTTTTT.